This TCR beta chain emerged from a study of shared clonotypes between healthy human individuals. Germline V gene data show CDR1 as LNHDA and CDR2 as SQIVND (reference sequence). V lost 5 bases and J lost 0, with 13 bases in between. This CDR3 comprises 15 residues. Clones were sequenced by immunoSEQ multiplex PCR, and TCRdb holds only the in-frame ones, with some missing. The sample includes about 2 million clones, roughly 94% of them seen just once. The sequence was obtained from a man younger than 35 in good health. Sequencing was carried out using naive CD4+ T cells sorted from blood. Sample subset: CD45RA+ positively selected. V is TRBV19 and J is TRBJ1-1; weak D call: TRBD1 (5 bases). CDR3 loop: CASSGSGHMNTEAFF. The CDR3 DNA follows: TGTGCCAGTAGTGGCTCCGGACATATGAACACTGAAGCTTTCTTT.